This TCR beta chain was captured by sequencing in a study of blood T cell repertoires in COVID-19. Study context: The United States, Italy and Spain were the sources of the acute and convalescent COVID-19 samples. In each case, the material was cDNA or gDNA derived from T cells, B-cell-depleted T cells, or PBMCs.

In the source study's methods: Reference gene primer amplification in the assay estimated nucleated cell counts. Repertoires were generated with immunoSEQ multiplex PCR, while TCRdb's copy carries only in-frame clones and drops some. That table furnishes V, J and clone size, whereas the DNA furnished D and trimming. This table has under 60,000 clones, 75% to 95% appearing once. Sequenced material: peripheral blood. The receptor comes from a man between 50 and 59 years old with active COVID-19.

CDR3 protein: CASGTKAPDTQYF. The CDR3 DNA is TGTGCCAGCGGCACTAAGGCCCCAGATACGCAGTATTTT. This chain links TRBV5-6 with TRBJ2-3; D is unclear. Germline V gene lookup returns CDR1 SGHDT and CDR2 YYEEEE. The CDR3 spans 13 residues. Trimming stripped 7 bases from V and 4 bases from J, with 13 bases between.